The 7 T cell receptor beta chains below come from one sample, sequenced in a study of monozygotic twins with inflammatory bowel disease. TCRdb reworked the 5' RACE reads into one entry per CDR3 protein, no DNA. Recorded for this sample: around 97,000 distinct CDR3 sequences. Material for sequencing was blood. The receptors derive from a human donor with ulcerative colitis or Crohn's disease, or a healthy co-twin of an affected twin (not recorded which).

V and J are TRBV5-6 and TRBJ1-5; TCRdb proposes TRBD1, but this gene call is untestable without DNA. CDR1 is SGHDT, CDR2 YYEEEE, per germline. The CDR3 is 14 amino acids. The CDR3 protein is CASSIGGLRQPQHF. The full variable domain, in which reference TRBV5-6 and TRBJ1-5 provide the parts outside the CDR3, is DAGVTQSPTHLIKTRGQQVTLRCSPKSGHDTVSWYQQALGQGPQFIFQYYEEEERQRGNFPDRFSGHQFPNYSSELNVNALLLGDSALYLCASSIGGLRQPQHFGDGTRLSIL.

This chain uses TRBV30 with TRBJ2-7; TCRdb's assignment of TRBD2 cannot be checked, as there is no DNA. The germline V gene has CDR1 GTSNPN and CDR2 SVGIG (reference sequence). The CDR3 covers 15 residues. CDR3 in amino acids: CAWTPPSGKTYEQYF.

J is TRBJ1-1 and V is TRBV3-1. CDR1 and CDR2 (germline): LGHDT, YNNKEL (reference sequence). The CDR3 extends over 15 amino acids. CDR3: CASSQVEFGNTEAFF.

The chain is built from TRBV3-1 and TRBJ2-5; with no DNA, the TCRdb D assignment of TRBD1 cannot be verified. This CDR3 is 15 amino acids long. CDR1 LGHDT and CDR2 YNNKEL come from the germline V gene (reference sequence). Here the CDR3 reads CASSQAGGGKETQYF.

The chain combines TRBV24-1 with TRBJ2-7; the TCRdb call, TRBD1, lacks DNA for checking. The CDR3 contains 17 residues. Germline lookup yields CDR1 KGHDR and CDR2 SFDVKD. The CDR3: CATSEGQWGGNRYEQYF.

The chain employs TRBV7-2 and TRBJ2-1; TCRdb's D call, TRBD2, is unchecked because there is no DNA. From germline, CDR1 is SGHTA and CDR2 FQGNSA. The CDR3 has 16 residues. The CDR3 region is CASSLGGLAGGDEQFF.

The chain links TRBV5-1 to TRBJ2-3; with no DNA, the TCRdb D assignment of TRBD2 cannot be verified. Germline loops: CDR1 SGHRS, CDR2 YFSETQ. This CDR3 is built from 16 residues. The CDR3 reads CASNLEDFTATDTQYF.